The clone carrying this T cell receptor beta chain was counted only a few times. These data are taken from a study of control samples from healthy donors and cancer patients. CDR3 length equals 15 residues. V dropped 8 bases and J dropped 3 bases, with 17 bases sitting between them. This table comes from immunoSEQ multiplex PCR, and its TCRdb copy is limited to in-frame clones, with some not included. Seen here are 130,000 or so clones, approximately 89% observed once, and the top ten hold about 2.9%. The sequence derives from a man in his 60s in good health. The sequenced sample consisted of blood. V is TRBV6-7 and J is TRBJ1-5, with unresolved D. TRBV6-7 is an ORF for which the function is uncertain. The CDR3 coding sequence is TGTGCCAGCCTGGGTGGTTCCCCATTCAATCAGCCCCAGCATTTT. Amino acids: CASLGGSPFNQPQHF.